The T cell receptor beta chain under discussion was sequenced for a study of T cell changes during pregnancy in multiple sclerosis. Sequencing was performed with immunoSEQ multiplex PCR; in TCRdb, only in-frame clones are kept and a portion is missing. The repertoire holds approximately 100,000 clones, with roughly 93% as singletons. Many counts were recorded for this clone. Trimming removed 5 bases at V and 4 bases at J, with 8 bases between. The CDR3 has 12 amino acids. Germline V gives CDR1 SGHVS, CDR2 FNYEAQ. The rearrangement joins TRBV7-6 to TRBJ1-1; D gene uncertain. This sample comprised peripheral blood, obtained in the third trimester of pregnancy. This TCR derives from a female donor with multiple sclerosis, enrolled in a pregnancy study. For the CDR3, the DNA is TGTGCCAGCAGCACCCTGAGCACTGAAGCTTTCTTT. Translated: CASSTLSTEAFF.